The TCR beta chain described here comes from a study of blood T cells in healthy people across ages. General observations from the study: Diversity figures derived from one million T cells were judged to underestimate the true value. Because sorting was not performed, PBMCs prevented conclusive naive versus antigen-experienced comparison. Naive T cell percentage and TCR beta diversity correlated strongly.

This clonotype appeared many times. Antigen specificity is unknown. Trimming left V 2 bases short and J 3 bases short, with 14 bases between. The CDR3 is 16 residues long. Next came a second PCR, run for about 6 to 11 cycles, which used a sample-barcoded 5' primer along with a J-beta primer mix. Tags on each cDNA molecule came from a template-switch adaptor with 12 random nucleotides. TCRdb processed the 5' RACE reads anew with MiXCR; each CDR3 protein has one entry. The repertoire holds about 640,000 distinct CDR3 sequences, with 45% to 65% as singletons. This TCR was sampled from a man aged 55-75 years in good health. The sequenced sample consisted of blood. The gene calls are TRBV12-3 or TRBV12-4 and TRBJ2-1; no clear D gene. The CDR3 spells CASSLPGPTNYNEQFF. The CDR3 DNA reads TGTGCCAGCAGTTTACCCGGACCGACGAACTACAATGAGCAGTTCTTC.